A selection of T cell receptor beta chains follows, all from one sample in a study of T cell changes during pregnancy in multiple sclerosis. The data were produced by immunoSEQ multiplex PCR, yet TCRdb's version contains in-frame clones alone and is incomplete. Seen here are some 47,000 clones, 88% observed once, and the top ten hold roughly 5.5%. The sequenced sample was CD8+ T cells from peripheral blood mononuclear cells, obtained after pregnancy. Receptor source: a female donor in good health, enrolled as a control in a pregnancy study. The CDR3 runs from the conserved cysteine through the conserved F or W. Fields, in order: V gene, D gene, J gene, clone size, CDR3 protein, CDR3 DNA. A D gene is named only where the DNA matches it firmly. Clone size appears in some rows only: once, few, many, or a class for an expanded clone.

v_call: TRBV5-6
d_call: TRBD2
j_call: TRBJ2-3
clone_size: .
cdr3_aa: CASSLGAGGTDTQYF
cdr3_nt: TGTGCCAGCAGCTTGGGGGCGGGGGGCACAGATACGCAGTATTTT

v_call: TRBV5-5
d_call: TRBD2
j_call: TRBJ2-1
clone_size: once
cdr3_aa: CASSLRSVGTTYNEQFF
cdr3_nt: TGTGCCAGCAGCTTGCGGTCCGTAGGGACTACCTACAATGAGCAGTTCTTC

v_call: TRBV7-3
d_call: .
j_call: TRBJ2-5
clone_size: .
cdr3_aa: CASSSPGQEETQYF
cdr3_nt: TGTGCCAGCAGCTCCCCGGGACAAGAAGAGACCCAGTACTTC

v_call: TRBV19
d_call: TRBD2
j_call: TRBJ2-5
clone_size: .
cdr3_aa: CASSIGVAGGQETQYF
cdr3_nt: TGTGCCAGTAGTATCGGGGTAGCGGGGGGCCAAGAGACCCAGTACTTC

v_call: TRBV2
d_call: .
j_call: TRBJ1-6
clone_size: .
cdr3_aa: CASSHRDTYSPLHF
cdr3_nt: TGTGCCAGCAGTCACAGGGATACCTATTCACCCCTCCACTTT

v_call: TRBV10-2
d_call: .
j_call: TRBJ1-1
clone_size: .
cdr3_aa: CASSAFRAENTEAFF
cdr3_nt: TGCGCCAGCAGTGCCTTCAGGGCGGAGAACACTGAAGCTTTCTTT

v_call: TRBV19
d_call: TRBD1
j_call: TRBJ1-5
clone_size: .
cdr3_aa: CASSIMTGLGNQPQHF
cdr3_nt: TGTGCCAGTAGTATAATGACAGGGTTGGGCAATCAGCCCCAGCATTTT

v_call: TRBV2
d_call: .
j_call: TRBJ2-7
clone_size: medium-sized
cdr3_aa: CASMGTGQEQYF
cdr3_nt: TGTGCCAGCATGGGAACAGGCCAGGAGCAGTACTTC

v_call: TRBV19
d_call: .
j_call: TRBJ1-6
clone_size: .
cdr3_aa: CASSPSPGFTAPLHF
cdr3_nt: TGTGCCAGTAGTCCGAGCCCCGGGTTCACGGCACCCCTCCACTTT

v_call: TRBV4-1
d_call: .
j_call: TRBJ1-1
clone_size: .
cdr3_aa: CASSHPDLGGSNTEAFF
cdr3_nt: TGCGCCAGCAGCCACCCCGATTTGGGGGGTTCGAACACTGAAGCTTTCTTT

v_call: TRBV2
d_call: .
j_call: TRBJ2-3
clone_size: .
cdr3_aa: CASSELRQGTDTQYF
cdr3_nt: TGTGCCAGCAGTGAATTGCGACAGGGCACAGATACGCAGTATTTT